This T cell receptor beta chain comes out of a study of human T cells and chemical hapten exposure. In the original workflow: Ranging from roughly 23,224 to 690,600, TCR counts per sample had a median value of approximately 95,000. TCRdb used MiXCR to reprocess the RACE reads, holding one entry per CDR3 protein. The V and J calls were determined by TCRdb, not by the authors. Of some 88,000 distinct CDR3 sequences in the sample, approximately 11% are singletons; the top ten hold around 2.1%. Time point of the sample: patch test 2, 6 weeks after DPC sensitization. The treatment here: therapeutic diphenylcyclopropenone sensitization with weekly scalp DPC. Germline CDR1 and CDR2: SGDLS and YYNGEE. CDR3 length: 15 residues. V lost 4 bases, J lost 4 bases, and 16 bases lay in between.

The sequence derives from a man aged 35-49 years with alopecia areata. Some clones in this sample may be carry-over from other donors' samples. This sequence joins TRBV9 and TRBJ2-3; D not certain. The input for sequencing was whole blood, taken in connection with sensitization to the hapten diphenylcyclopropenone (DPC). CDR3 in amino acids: CASSLDPGGADTQYF. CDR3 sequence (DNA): TGTGCCAGCAGCCTTGACCCGGGCGGCGCAGATACGCAGTATTTT.